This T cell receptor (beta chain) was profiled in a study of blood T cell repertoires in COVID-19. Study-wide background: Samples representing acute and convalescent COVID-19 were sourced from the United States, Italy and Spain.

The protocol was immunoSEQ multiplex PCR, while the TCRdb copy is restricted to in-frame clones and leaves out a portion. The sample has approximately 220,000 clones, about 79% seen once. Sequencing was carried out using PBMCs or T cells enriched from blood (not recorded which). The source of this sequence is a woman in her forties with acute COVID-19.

DNA of the CDR3: TGTGCCAGCAGTGAAAATGGGCTCTATGGCTACACCTTC. It encodes CASSENGLYGYTF. V usage is TRBV2 and J usage is TRBJ1-2; D is unclear. Germline V gene data show CDR1 as SNHLY and CDR2 as FYNNEI. The CDR3 has 13 residues. Trimming pared 2 bases from V and 4 bases from J, leaving 8 bases between.